This TCR beta chain was recovered during a study of post-analysis software for immune sequencing data. Study findings and constraints: There were several TRBV segments more frequent in patients than controls, and TRBV5-6, TRBV5-1 and TRBV20-1 were among them.

Ten or more counts support this clonotype. The antigen is unknown. The junction does not match germline at one end; this may be a read error. Germline CDR1 is SGHRS and CDR2 is YFSETQ. The CDR3 is 14 residues long. The TCR beta cDNA libraries contained unique molecular identifiers. T cells, roughly 0.9 to 11 million of them, yielded approximately 500,000 cDNA molecules. TCRdb re-analysed the PCR reads in MiXCR, keeping a single row per CDR3 protein. This table holds fewer than 900,000 distinct CDR3 sequences, 35% to 55% found once. This receptor was taken from a girl under 18 with multiple sclerosis. The rearrangement links TRBV5-1 to TRBJ1-1; 8 positions match TRBD1. Specimen: blood. In nucleotides, the CDR3 is TGTGCCAGCAGTTTGGGGACAGGGAACACTGAAGCTTTCTTT. Translated: CASSLGTGNTEAFF.